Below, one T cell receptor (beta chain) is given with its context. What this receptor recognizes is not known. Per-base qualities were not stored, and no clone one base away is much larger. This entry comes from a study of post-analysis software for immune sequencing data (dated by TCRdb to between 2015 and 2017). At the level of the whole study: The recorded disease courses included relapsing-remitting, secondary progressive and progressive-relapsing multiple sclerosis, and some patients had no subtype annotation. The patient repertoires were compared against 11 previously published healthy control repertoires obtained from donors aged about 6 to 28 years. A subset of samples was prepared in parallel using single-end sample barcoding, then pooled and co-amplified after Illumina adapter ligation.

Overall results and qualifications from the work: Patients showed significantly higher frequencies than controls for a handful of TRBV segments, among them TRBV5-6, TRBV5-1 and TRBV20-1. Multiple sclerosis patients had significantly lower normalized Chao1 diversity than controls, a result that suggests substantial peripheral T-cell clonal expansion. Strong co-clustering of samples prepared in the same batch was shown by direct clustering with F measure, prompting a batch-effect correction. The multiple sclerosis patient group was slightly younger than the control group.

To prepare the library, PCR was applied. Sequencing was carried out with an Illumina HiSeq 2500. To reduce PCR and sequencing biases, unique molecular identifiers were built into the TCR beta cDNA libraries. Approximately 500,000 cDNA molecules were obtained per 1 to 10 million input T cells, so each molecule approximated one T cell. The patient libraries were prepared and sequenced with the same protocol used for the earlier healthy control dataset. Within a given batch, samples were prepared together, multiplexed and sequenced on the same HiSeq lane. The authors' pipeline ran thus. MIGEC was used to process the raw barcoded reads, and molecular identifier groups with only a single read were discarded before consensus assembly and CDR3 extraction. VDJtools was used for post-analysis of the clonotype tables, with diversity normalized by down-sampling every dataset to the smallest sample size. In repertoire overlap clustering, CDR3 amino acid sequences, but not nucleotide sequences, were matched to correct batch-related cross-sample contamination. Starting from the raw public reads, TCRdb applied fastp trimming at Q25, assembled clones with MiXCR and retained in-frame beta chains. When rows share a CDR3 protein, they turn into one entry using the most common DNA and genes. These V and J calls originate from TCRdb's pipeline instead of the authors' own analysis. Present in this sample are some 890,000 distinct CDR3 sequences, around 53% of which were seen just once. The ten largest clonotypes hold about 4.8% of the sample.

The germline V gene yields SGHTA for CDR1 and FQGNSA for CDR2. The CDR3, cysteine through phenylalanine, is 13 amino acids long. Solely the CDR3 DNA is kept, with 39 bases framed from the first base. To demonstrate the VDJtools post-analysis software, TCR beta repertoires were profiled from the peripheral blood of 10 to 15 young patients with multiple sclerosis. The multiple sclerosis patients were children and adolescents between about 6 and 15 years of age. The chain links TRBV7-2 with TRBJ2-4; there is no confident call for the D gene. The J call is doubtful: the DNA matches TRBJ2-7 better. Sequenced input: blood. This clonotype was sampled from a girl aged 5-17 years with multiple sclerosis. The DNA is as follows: TGTGCCAGCAGCTTAGTTGGGATCCACGAGCAGTACTTC. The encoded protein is CASSLVGIHEQYF.